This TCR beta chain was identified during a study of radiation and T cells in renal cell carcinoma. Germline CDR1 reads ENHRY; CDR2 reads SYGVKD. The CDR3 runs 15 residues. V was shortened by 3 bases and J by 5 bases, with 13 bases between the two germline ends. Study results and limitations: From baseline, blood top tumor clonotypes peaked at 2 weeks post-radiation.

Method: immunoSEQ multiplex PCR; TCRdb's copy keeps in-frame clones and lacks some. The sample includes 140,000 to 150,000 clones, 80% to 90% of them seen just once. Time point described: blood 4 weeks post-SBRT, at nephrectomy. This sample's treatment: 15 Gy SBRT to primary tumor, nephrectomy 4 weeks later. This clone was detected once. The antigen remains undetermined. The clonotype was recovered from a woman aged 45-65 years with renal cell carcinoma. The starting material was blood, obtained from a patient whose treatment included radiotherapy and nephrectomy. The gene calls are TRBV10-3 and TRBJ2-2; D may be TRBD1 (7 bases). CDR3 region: CAISERDSGTGELFF. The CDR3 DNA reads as TGTGCCATCAGTGAAAGGGACAGCGGGACCGGGGAGCTGTTTTTT.